A selection of T cell receptor beta chains follows, all from one sample in a study of circulating CD8 cells and anti-PD-1 response in melanoma. TCRdb called the reads again in MiXCR, with one record for every CDR3 protein. The sample includes hundreds of distinct CDR3 sequences, 6.3% seen only once; the top ten take 14%. The sequences come from CD8+ T cells from PBMCs, collected at baseline or after one month of anti-PD-1 therapy (not recorded which). The receptors stem from a human donor with melanoma. Each CDR3 is given with its conserved first and last residue.

v_gene,j_gene,CDR3aa
TRBV7-2,TRBJ1-5,CASSLLPNSNQPQHF
TRBV10-3,TRBJ2-7,CATKTPQGGSWDEQYF
TRBV12-3/TRBV12-4,TRBJ2-4,CASSRTPGGLVIQYF
TRBV7-3,TRBJ2-1,CASSSPLGGDGNEQFF
TRBV28,TRBJ2-7,CASSLGYEQYF
TRBV27,TRBJ1-5,CASSKRPPGPEGSNQPQHF
TRBV5-6,TRBJ2-7,CASSFNYEQYF
TRBV7-3,TRBJ2-1,CASSLTLGTGPYNEQFF
TRBV19,TRBJ1-1,CASSSILRDRALDAEAFF
TRBV3-1,TRBJ2-1,CASSQAGQVYNEQFF
TRBV21-1,TRBJ2-1,CADWGQGANEQFF
TRBV6-1,TRBJ2-1,CATSGTLTHNEQFF
TRBV2,TRBJ1-5,CASSEVDNQPQHF
TRBV20-1,TRBJ2-7,CSARGRRDYEQYF
TRBV27,TRBJ2-3,CARGDWRTSTDTQYF
TRBV7-3,TRBJ2-7,CASSRGQGREQYF
TRBV27,TRBJ1-5,CASSLFAGHSNQPQHF
TRBV29-1,TRBJ1-1,CSVGNTEAFF
TRBV27,TRBJ2-6,CASSLSRGGTGANVLTF
TRBV14,TRBJ2-7,CASSRDEALPYEQYF
TRBV2,TRBJ2-5,CASSGRVHLYQETQYF
TRBV5-5,TRBJ2-5,CASSPILVGETQYF
TRBV27,TRBJ2-5,CASSLSFRGDQETQYF
TRBV20-1,TRBJ1-4,CSARPIQGSNEKLFF
TRBV12-3/TRBV12-4,TRBJ1-1,CASSLGVLGTEAFF
TRBV4-2,TRBJ1-1,CASSHPSEGGGTEAFF
TRBV7-3,TRBJ2-3,CASSGTGALDTQYF
TRBV19,TRBJ1-1,CASSIAGANTEAFF
TRBV19,TRBJ2-2,CASSNAYTGELFF
TRBV2,TRBJ1-5,CASSGGRGDFQPQHF
TRBV25-1,TRBJ1-6,CASTADSSPSSPLHF
TRBV27,TRBJ1-2,CASSSTDLYGYTF
TRBV29-1,TRBJ2-2,CSVTGGANIGELFF
TRBV9,TRBJ2-2,CASSVRPNTGELFF
TRBV4-3,TRBJ2-2,CASSPDRTGPNTGELFF
TRBV19,TRBJ1-1,CASSSILRDRALDTEAFF
TRBV20-1,TRBJ1-5,CSATGQAIQGGNQPQHF
TRBV9,TRBJ2-3,CASSVGRGGTDTQYF
TRBV19,TRBJ2-7,CASSGLYEQYF
TRBV19,TRBJ2-1,CATASGGYNEQFF
TRBV4-1,TRBJ1-1,CASSRTGQGWAFF
TRBV7-2,TRBJ2-7,CASSLELTGWVEQYF
TRBV24-1,TRBJ2-2,CATSDASGRYTGELFF
TRBV27,TRBJ2-6,CASSWGPANVLTF
TRBV2,TRBJ1-2,CASGRGPGYGYTF
TRBV7-2,TRBJ2-7,CASSALAGALEQYF
TRBV7-2,TRBJ1-1,CASSPRLQEVNTEAFF
TRBV28,TRBJ2-2,CASSLGPAGELFF
TRBV27,TRBJ2-5,CASSPEGGGSQETQYF
TRBV3-1,TRBJ2-1,CASSQDEGGWNEQFF
TRBV6-6,TRBJ2-2,CASSSMNTGELFF
TRBV19,TRBJ2-7,CASSNNLYGEQYF
TRBV28,TRBJ2-3,CASSLLAGRVLDTQYF
TRBV27,TRBJ2-2,CASSGTGELFF
TRBV2,TRBJ2-3,CASSRKGATDTQYF
TRBV7-2,TRBJ2-7,CASPFLTVLYEQYF
TRBV4-1,TRBJ2-7,CASSQGPDRATYEQYF
TRBV27,TRBJ2-7,CASSRALAGNEQYF